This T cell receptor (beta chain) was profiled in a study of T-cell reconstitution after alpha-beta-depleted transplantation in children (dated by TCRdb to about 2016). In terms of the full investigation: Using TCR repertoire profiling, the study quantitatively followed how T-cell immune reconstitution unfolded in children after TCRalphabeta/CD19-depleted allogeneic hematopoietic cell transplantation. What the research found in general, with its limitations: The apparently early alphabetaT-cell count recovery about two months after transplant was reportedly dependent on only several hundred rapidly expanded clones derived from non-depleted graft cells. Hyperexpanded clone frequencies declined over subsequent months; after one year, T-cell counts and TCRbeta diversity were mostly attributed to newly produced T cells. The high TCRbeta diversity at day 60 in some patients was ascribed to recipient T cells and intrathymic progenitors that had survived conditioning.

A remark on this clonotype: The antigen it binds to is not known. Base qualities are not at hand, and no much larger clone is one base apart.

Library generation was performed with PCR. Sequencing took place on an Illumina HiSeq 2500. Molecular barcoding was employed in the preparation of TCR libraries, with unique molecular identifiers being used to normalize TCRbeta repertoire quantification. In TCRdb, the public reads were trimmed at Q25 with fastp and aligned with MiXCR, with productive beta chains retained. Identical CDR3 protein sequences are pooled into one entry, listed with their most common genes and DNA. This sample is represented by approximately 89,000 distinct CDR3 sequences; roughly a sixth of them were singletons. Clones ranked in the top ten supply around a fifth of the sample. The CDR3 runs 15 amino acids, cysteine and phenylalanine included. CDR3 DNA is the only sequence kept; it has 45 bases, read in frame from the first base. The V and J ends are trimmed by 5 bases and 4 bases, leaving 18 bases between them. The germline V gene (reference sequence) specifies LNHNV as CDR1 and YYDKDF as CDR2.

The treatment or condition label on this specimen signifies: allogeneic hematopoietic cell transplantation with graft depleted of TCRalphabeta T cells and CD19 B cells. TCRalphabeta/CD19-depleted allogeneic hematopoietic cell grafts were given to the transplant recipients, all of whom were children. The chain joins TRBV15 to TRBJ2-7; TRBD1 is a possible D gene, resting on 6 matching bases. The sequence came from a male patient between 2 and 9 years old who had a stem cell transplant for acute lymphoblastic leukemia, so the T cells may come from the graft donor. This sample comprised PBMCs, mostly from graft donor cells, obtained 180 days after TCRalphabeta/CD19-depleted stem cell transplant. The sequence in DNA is TGTGCCACCAGCCTACCCGGACAGCGACGGTACGAGCAGTACTTC. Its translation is CATSLPGQRRYEQYF.